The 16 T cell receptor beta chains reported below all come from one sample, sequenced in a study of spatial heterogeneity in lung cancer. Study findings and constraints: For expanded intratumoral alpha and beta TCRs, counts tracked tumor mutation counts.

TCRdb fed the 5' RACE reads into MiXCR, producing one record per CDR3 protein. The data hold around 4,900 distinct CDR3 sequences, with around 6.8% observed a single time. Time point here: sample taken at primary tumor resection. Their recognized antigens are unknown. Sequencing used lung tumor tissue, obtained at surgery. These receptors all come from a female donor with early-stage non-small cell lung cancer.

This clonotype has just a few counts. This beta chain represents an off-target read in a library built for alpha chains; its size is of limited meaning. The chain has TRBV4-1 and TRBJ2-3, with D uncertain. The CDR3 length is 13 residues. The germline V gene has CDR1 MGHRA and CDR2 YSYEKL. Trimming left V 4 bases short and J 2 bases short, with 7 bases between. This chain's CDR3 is CASSLGPTDTQYF. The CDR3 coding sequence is TGCGCCAGCAGCCTCGGGCCCACAGATACGCAGTATTTT.

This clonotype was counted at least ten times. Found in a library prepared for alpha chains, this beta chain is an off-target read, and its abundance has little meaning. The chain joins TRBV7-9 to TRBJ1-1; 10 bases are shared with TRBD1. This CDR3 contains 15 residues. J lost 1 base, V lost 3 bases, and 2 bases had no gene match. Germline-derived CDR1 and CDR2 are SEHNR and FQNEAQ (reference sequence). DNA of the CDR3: TGTGCCAGCAGCTTGACAGGGGGCACGAACACTGAAGCTTTCTTT. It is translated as CASSLTGGTNTEAFF.

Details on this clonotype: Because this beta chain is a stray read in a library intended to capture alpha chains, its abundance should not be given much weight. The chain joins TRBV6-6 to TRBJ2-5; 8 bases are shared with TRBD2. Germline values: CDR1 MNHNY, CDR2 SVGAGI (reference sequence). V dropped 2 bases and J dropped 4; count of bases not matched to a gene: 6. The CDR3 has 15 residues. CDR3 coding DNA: TGTGCCAGCAGTTACGTAAGCGGGGGTCGAGAGACCCAGTACTTC. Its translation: CASSYVSGGRETQYF.

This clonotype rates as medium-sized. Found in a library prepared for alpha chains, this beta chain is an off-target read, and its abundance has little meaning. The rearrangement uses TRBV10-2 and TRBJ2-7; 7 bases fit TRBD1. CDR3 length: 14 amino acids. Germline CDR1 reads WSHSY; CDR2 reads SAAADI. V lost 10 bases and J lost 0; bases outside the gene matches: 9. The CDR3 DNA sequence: TGCGCCACTACGGACAGGCCGCACTCCTACGAGCAGTACTTC. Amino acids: CATTDRPHSYEQYF.

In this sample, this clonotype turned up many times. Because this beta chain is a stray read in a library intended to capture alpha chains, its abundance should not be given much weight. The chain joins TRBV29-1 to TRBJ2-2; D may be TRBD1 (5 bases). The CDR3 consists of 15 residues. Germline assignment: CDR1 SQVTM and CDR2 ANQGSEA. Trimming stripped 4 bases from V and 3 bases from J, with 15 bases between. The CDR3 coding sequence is TGCAGCGTTGGCTCCCGAGACAGATACACCGGGGAGCTGTTTTTT. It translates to CSVGSRDRYTGELFF.

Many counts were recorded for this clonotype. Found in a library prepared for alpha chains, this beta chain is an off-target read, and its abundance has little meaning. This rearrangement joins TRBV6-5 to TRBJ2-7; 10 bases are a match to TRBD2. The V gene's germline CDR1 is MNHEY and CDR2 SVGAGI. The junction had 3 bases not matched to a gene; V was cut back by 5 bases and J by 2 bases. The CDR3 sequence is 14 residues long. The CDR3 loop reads CASSQREGPYEQYF. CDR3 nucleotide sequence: TGTGCCAGCAGTCAGCGGGAGGGCCCCTACGAGCAGTACTTC.

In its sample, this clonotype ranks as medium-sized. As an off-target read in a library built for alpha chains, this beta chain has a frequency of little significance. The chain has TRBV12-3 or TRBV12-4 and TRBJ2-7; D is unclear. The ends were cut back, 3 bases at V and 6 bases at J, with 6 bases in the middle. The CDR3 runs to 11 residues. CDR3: CASSLLIEQYF. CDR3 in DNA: TGTGCCAGCAGTTTGCTCATCGAGCAGTACTTC.

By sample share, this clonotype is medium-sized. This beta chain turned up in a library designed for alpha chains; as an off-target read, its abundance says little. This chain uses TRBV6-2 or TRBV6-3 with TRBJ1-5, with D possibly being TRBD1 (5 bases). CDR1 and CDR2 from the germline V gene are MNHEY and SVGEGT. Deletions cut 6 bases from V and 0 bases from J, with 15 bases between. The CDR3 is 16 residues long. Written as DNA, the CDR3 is TGTGCCAGCAGCCCACCGGGACGGCGTAGCAATCAGCCCCAGCATTTT. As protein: CASSPPGRRSNQPQHF.

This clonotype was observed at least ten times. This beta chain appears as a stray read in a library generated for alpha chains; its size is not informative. CDR3 DNA: TGTGCCAGCAGTTTATCTACCGGCTATGGGCAGTACTTC. This sequence encodes CASSLSTGYGQYF. The V and J genes are TRBV27 and TRBJ2-7; the D is unclear. The CDR3 totals 13 residues. Per germline, CDR1 MNHEY and CDR2 SMNVEV (reference sequence). The V end lost 0 bases, the J end lost 9 bases, and 12 bases lay between the germline ends.

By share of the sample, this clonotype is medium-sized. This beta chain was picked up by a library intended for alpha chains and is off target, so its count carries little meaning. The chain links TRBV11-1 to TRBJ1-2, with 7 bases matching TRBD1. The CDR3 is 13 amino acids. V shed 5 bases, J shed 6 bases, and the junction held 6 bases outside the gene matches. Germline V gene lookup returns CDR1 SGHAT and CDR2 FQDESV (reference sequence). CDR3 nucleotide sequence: TGTGCCAGCAGCCAGACAGGGACTGATGGCTACACCTTC. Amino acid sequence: CASSQTGTDGYTF.

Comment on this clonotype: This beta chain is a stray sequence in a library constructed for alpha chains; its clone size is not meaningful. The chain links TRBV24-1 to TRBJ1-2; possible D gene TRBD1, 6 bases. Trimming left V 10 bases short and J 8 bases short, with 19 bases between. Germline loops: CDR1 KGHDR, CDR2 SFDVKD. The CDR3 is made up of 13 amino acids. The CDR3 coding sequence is TGTGCCACGGACGTCAAACAGGGTATAGGCTACACCTTC. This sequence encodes CATDVKQGIGYTF.

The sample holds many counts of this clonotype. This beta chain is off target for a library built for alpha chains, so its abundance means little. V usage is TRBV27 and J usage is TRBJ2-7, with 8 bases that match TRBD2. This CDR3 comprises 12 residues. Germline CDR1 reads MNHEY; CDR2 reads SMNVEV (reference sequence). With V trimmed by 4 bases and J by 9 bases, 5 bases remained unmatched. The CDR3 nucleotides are TGTGCCAGCAGTTCACTAGCGGAAGTGCAGTACTTC. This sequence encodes CASSSLAEVQYF.

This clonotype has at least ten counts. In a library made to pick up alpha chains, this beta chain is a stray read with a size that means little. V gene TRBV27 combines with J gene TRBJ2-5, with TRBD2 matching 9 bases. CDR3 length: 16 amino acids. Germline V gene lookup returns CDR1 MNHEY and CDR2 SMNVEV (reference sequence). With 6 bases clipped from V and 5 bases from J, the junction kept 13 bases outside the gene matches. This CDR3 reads CASRDPGGGAQETQYF. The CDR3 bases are TGTGCCAGCAGGGACCCTGGCGGGGGGGCCCAGGAGACCCAGTACTTC.

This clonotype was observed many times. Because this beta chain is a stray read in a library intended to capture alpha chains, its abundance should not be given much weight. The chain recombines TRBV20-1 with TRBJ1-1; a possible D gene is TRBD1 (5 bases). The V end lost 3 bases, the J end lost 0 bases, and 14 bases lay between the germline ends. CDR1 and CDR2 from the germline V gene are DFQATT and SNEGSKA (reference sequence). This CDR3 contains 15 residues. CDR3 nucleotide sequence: TGCAGTGCTAGGGGGCCGGGACGTCTGAACACTGAAGCTTTCTTT. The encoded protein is CSARGPGRLNTEAFF.

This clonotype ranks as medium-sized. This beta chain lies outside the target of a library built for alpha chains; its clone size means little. Written as DNA, the CDR3 is TGCGCCAGCAGCTACGACAGGGGCACTGAAGCTTTCTTT. This encodes CASSYDRGTEAFF. The genes are TRBV5-1 and TRBJ1-1; 8 bases align to TRBD1. Germline V gene sequence: CDR1 SGHRS, CDR2 YFSETQ. J gave up 4 bases and V 3 bases, and 2 bases lay outside the gene matches. This CDR3 has 13 amino acids. Based on the CDR3 plus reference TRBV5-1 and TRBJ1-1, the full variable domain is KAGVTQTPRYLIKTRGQQVTLSCSPISGHRSVSWYQQTPGQGLQFLFEYFSETQRNKGNFPGRFSGRQFSNSRSEMNVSTLELGDSALYLCASSYDRGTEAFFGQGTRLTVV.

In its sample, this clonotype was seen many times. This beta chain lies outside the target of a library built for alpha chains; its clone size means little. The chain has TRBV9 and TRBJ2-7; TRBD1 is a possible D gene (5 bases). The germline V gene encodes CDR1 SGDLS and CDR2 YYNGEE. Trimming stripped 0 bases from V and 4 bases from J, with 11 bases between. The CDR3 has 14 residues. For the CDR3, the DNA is TGTGCCAGCAGCGTAGCCAGCCAGGGATACGAGCAGTACTTC. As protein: CASSVASQGYEQYF.